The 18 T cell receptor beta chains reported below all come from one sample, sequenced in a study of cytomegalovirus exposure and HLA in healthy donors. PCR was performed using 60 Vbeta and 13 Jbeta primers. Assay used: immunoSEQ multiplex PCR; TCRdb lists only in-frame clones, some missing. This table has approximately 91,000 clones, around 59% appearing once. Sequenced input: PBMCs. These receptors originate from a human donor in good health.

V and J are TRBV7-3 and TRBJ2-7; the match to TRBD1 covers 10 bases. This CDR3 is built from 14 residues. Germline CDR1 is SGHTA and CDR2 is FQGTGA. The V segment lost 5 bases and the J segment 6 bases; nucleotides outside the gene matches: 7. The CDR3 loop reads CASSVGQGLSEQYF. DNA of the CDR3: TGTGCCAGCAGCGTGGGACAGGGGTTGAGCGAGCAGTACTTC.

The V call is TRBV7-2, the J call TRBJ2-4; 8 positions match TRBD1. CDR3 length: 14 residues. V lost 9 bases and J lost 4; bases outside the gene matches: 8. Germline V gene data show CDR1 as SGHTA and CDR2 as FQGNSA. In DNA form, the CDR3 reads TGTGCCAGTAGTAGGGGGGACAGGAAAAACATTCAGTACTTC. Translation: CASSRGDRKNIQYF.

CDR3 sequence: CASSPNLSAAFF. The CDR3 region has the DNA TGTGCCAGCTCACCGAATTTATCTGCGGCTTTCTTT. This sequence joins TRBV18 and TRBJ1-1; D gene unclear. V dropped 3 bases and J dropped 11 bases, with 13 bases sitting between them. Germline CDR1 KGHSH, CDR2 LQKENI. This CDR3 spans 12 amino acids.

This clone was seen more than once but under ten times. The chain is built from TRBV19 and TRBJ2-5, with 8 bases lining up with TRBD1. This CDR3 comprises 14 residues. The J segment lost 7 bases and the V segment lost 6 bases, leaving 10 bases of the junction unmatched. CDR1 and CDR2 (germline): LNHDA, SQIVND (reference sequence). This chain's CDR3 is CASSKDRVSGTQYF. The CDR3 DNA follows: TGTGCCAGTAGCAAGGACAGGGTCTCGGGGACCCAGTACTTC.

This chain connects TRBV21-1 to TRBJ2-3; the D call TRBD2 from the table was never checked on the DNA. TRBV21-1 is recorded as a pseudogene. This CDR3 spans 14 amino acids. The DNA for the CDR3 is TGTGCCAGCAGCAAAACGTTAGGCACAGATACGCAGTATTTT. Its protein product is CASSKTLGTDTQYF.

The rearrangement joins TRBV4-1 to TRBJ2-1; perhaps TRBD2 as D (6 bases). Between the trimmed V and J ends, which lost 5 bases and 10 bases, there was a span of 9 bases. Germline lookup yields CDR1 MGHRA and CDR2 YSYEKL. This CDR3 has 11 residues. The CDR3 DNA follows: TGCGCCAGCAGCGTTAGCGGAGAGCAGTTCTTC. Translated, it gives CASSVSGEQFF.

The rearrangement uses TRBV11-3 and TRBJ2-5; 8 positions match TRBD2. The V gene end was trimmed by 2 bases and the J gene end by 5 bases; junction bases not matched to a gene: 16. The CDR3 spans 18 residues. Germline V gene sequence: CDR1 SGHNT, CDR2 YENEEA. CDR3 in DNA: TGTGCCAGCAGCTTATGGCGGATCGGACTAGCCAAAGGGGAGACCCAGTACTTC. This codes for CASSLWRIGLAKGETQYF.

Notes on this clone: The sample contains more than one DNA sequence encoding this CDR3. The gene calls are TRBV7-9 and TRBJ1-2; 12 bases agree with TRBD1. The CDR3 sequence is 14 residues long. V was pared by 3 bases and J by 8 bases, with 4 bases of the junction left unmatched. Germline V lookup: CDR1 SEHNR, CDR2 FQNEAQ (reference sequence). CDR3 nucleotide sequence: TGTGCCAGCAGCTTGGGACAGGGGGCTGCGGGCTACACCTTC. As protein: CASSLGQGAAGYTF. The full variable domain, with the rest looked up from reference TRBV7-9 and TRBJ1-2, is DTGVSQNPRHKITKRGQNVTFRCDPISEHNRLYWYRQTLGQGPEFLTYFQNEAQLEKSRLLSDRFSAERPKGSFSTLEIQRTEQGDSAMYLCASSLGQGAAGYTFGSGTRLTVV.

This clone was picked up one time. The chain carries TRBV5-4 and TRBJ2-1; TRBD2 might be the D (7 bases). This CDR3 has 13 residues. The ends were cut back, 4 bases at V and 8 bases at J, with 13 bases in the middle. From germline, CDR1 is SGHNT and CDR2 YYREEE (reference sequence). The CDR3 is CASSQGGGDEQFF. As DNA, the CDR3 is TGTGCCAGCAGCCAAGGGGGGGGAGATGAGCAGTTCTTC.

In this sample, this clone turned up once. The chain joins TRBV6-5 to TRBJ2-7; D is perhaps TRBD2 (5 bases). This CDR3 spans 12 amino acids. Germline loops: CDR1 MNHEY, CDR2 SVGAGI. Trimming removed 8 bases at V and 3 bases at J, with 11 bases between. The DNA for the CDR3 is TGTGCCAGCGGCCGGACTGGCTACGAGCAGTACTTC. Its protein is CASGRTGYEQYF.

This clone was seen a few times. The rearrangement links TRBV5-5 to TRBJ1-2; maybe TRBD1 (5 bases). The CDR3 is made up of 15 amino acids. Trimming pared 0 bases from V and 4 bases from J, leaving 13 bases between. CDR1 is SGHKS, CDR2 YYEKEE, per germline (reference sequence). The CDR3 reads CASSLAPRVSYGYTF. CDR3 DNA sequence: TGTGCCAGCAGCTTGGCCCCCAGGGTGTCCTATGGCTACACCTTC. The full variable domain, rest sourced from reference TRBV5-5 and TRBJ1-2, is DAGVTQSPTHLIKTRGQQVTLRCSPISGHKSVSWYQQVLGQGPQFIFQYYEKEERGRGNFPDRFSARQFPNYSSELNVNALLLGDSALYLCASSLAPRVSYGYTFGSGTRLTVV.

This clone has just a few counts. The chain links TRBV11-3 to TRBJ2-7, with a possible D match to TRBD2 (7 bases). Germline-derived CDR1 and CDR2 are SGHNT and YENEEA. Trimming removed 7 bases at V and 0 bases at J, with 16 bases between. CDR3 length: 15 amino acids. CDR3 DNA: TGTGCCAGCAAAGGGGGGGCATTAAGCTCCTACGAGCAGTACTTC. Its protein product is CASKGGALSSYEQYF.

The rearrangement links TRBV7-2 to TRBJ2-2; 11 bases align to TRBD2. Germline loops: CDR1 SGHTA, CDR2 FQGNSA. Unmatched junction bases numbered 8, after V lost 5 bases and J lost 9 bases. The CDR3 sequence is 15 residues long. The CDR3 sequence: CASSLSGGAPRELFF. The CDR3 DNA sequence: TGTGCCAGCAGCCTTAGCGGGGGGGCCCCCAGGGAGCTGTTTTTT.

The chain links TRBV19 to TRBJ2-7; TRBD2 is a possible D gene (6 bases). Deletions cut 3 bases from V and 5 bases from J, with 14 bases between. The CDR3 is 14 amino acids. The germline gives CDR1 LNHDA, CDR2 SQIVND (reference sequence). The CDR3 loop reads CASSMRGRSHEQYF. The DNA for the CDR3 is TGTGCCAGTAGTATGCGGGGAAGGAGCCACGAGCAGTACTTC.

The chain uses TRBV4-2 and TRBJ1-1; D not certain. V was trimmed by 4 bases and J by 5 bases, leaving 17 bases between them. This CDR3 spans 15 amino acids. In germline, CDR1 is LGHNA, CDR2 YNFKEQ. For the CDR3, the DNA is TGTGCCAGCAGCCGATCTGACCGTTCGGGGACTGAAGCTTTCTTT. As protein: CASSRSDRSGTEAFF.

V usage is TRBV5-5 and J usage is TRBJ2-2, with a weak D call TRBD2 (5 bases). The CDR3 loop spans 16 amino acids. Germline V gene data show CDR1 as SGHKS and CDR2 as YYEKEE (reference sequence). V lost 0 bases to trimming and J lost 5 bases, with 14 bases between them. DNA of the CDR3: TGTGCCAGCAGCTTGGATCCGGGGTATCGGACCGGGGAGCTGTTTTTT. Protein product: CASSLDPGYRTGELFF.

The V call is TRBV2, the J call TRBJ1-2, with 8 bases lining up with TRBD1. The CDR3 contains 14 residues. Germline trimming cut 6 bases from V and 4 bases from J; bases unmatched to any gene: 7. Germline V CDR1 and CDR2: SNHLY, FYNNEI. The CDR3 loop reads CASRTTGGGYGYTF. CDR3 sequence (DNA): TGTGCCAGCAGGACCACAGGGGGTGGCTATGGCTACACCTTC. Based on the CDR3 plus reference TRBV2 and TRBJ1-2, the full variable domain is EPEVTQTPSHQVTQMGQEVILRCVPISNHLYFYWYRQILGQKVEFLVSFYNNEISEKSEIFDDQFSVERPDGSNFTLKIRSTKLEDSAMYFCASRTTGGGYGYTFGSGTRLTVV.

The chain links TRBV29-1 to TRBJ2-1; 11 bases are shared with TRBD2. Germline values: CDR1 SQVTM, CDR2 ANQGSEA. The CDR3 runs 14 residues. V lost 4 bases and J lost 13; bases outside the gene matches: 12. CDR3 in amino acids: CSVAPSGGRGIQFF. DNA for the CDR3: TGCAGCGTTGCCCCTAGCGGGGGGCGGGGGATACAGTTCTTC.